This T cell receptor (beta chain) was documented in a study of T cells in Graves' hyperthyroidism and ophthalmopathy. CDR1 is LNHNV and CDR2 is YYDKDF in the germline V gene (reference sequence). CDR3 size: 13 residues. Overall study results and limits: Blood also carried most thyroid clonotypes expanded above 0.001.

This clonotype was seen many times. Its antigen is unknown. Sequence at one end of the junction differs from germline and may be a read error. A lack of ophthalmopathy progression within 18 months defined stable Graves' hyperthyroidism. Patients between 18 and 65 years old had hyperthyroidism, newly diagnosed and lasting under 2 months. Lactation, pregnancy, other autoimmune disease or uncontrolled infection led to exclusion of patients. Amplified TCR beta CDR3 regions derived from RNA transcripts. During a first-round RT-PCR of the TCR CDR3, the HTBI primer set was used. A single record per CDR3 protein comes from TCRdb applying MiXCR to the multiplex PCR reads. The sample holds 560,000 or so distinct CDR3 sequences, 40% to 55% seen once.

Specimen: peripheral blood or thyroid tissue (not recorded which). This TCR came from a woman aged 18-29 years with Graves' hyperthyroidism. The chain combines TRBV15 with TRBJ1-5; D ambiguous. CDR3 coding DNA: TGTGCCTCCAGCGGGTTCCAATATCAGCCCCAGCATTTT. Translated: CASSGFQYQPQHF.